One TCR beta chain is described in this entry. The data stem from a study of cytomegalovirus exposure and HLA in healthy donors. The overall study: An earlier analysis found 95 million to 140 million unique TCR beta sequences from around 180 million T cells.

The CDR3 runs 14 residues. With 5 bases clipped from V and 4 bases from J, the junction kept 6 bases outside the gene matches. The germline V gene encodes CDR1 MNHEY and CDR2 SVGAGI. Primers included in the PCR were 60 Vbeta and 13 Jbeta primers. Profiled with immunoSEQ multiplex PCR; TCRdb holds only in-frame clones, not every one. Among fewer than 120,000 clones listed, over 60% were seen once. The source of this sequence is a woman aged 60-75 years in good health and CMV-seropositive. The sequencing sample was made of PBMCs. The rearrangement joins TRBV6-5 to TRBJ1-2, with 8 nucleotides matching TRBD1. CDR3 residues: CASSTQGASYGYTF. CDR3 sequence (DNA): TGTGCCAGCAGTACCCAGGGGGCTAGCTATGGCTACACCTTC.